The present T cell receptor beta chain was sequenced within a study of blood T cell repertoires in COVID-19. Background on the study: The study drew acute and convalescent COVID-19 samples from the United States, Italy and Spain.

As handled by the study authors: By means of reference gene primer amplification, nucleated cell counts were estimated. Sequencing used immunoSEQ multiplex PCR; TCRdb keeps in-frame clones, though not all of them. That table gives V, J and clone size, and the DNA gave D and trimming. This table has under 500,000 clones, about 85% appearing once. Deletions cut 3 bases from V and 2 bases from J, with 11 bases between. Germline-derived CDR1 and CDR2 are MDHEN and SYDVKM. This CDR3 spans 15 amino acids. Membership in each cohort depended on participant-reported clinical history. This clonotype originated in a woman aged 18-35 years with acute COVID-19. The V gene is TRBV28, the J gene TRBJ2-1, with a weak D call TRBD1 (6 bases). The sample taken for sequencing was PBMCs or T cells enriched from blood (not recorded which). The DNA of the CDR3 is TGTGCCAGCAGTTTTTTCCGGGACACCTACAATGAGCAGTTCTTC. Its translation is CASSFFRDTYNEQFF. The variable domain in full, with the rest retrieved from reference TRBV28 and TRBJ2-1, is DVKVTQSSRYLVKRTGEKVFLECVQDMDHENMFWYRQDPGLGLRLIYFSYDVKMKEKGDIPEGYSVSREKKERFSLILESASTNQTSMYLCASSFFRDTYNEQFFGPGTRLTVL.